This T cell receptor (beta chain) is from a study of T cell responses to AZD1222 COVID-19 vaccine. Both about-4-week and about-12-week second-dose recipients were combined. As to this clone: Its antigen is currently unknown.

Study outcomes and limitations: The number of AZD1222 recipients seropositive at baseline was only 6 or 7. Reportedly, nearly half of unique spike TCRs recognized epitopes outside B.1.351/B.1.1.7 mutations.

The CDR3 spans 12 residues. V was clipped by 4 bases and J by 7 bases; unmatched bases: 3. CDR1 and CDR2 from the germline V gene are GTSNPN and SVGIG (reference sequence). Clones were read by immunoSEQ multiplex PCR, and TCRdb kept only the in-frame ones, dropping some. The repertoire holds around 200,000 clones, with roughly 91% as singletons. The source material was peripheral blood, sampled 28 days after the second AZD1222 dose. This clonotype originated in an adult who received the AZD1222 COVID-19 vaccine. The chain employs TRBV30 and TRBJ1-5; 8 nucleotides align to TRBD1. The CDR3 nucleotides are TGTGCCTGGACAGGGGGCAGCCAGCCCCAGCATTTT. Its translation: CAWTGGSQPQHF.